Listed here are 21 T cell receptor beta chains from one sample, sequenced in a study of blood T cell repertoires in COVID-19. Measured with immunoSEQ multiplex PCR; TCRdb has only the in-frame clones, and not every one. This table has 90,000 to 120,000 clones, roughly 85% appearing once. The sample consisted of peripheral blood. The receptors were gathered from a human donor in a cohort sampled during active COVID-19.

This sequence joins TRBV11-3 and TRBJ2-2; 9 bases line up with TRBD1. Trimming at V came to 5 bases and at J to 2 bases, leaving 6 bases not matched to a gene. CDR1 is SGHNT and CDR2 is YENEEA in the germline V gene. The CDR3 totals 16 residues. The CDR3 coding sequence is TGTGCCAGCAGCCCACTACAGGGGGCAAACACCGGGGAGCTGTTTTTT. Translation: CASSPLQGANTGELFF. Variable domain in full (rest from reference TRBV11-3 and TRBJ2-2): EAGVVQSPRYKIIEKKQPVAFWCNPISGHNTLYWYLQNLGQGPELLIRYENEEAVDDSQLPKDRFSAERLKGVDSTLKIQPAELGDSAVYLCASSPLQGANTGELFFGEGSRLTVL.

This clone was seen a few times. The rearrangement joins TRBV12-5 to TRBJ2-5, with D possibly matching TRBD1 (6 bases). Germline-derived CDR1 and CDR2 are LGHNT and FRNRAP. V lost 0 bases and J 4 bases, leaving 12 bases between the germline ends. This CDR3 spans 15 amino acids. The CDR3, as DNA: TGTGCTAGTGGTTTGGTAGTGGGGGCGGGAGAGACCCAGTACTTC. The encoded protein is CASGLVVGAGETQYF.

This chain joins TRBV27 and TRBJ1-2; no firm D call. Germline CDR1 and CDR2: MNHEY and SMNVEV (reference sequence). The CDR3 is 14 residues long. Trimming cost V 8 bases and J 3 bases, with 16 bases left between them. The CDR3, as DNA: TGTGCCAGCTCGACTTCCCTTAGCGACTATGGCTACACCTTC. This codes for CASSTSLSDYGYTF.

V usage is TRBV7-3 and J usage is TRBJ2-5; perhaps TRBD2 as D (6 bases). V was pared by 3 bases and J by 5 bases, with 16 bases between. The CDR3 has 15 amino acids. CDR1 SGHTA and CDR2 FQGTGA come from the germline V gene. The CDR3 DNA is TGTGCCAGCAGCTTCGGGGCTTTTGGAGGGGAGACCCAGTACTTC. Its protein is CASSFGAFGGETQYF.

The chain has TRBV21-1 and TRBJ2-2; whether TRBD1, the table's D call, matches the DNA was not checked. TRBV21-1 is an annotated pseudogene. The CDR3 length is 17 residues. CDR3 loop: CASSKTGRTGYPGELFF. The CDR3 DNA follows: TGTGCCAGCAGCAAAACCGGCCGGACAGGGTATCCCGGGGAGCTGTTTTTT.

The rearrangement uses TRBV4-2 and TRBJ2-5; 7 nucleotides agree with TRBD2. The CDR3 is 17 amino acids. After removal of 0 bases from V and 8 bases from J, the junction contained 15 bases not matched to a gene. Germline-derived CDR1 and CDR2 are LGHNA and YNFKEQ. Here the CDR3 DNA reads TGTGCCAGCAGCCAAGATACCGGGACTACCTCGAGCGGTACCCAGTACTTC. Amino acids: CASSQDTGTTSSGTQYF.

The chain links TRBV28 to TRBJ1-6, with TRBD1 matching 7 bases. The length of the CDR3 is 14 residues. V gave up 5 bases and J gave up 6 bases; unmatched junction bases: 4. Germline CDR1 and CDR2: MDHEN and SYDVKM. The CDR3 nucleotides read TGTGCCAGCAGTCCCGGGACAGCTAATTCACCCCTCCACTTT. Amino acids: CASSPGTANSPLHF.

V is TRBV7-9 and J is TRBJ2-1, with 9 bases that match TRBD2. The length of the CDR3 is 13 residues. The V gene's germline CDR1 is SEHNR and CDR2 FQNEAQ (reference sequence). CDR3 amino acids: CATRTSGYNEQFF. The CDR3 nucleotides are TGTGCGACCCGAACTAGCGGGTACAATGAGCAGTTCTTC.

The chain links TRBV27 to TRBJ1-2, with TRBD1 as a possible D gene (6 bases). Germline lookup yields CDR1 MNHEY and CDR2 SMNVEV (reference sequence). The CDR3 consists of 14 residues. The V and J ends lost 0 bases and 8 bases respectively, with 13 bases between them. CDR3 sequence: CASSLSYTGNGYTF. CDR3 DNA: TGTGCCAGCAGTTTATCGTACACAGGGAACGGCTACACCTTC.

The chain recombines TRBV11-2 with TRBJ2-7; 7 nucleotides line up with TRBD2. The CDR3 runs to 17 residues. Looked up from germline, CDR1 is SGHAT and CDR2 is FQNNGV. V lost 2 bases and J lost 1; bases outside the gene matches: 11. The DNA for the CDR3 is TGTGCCAGCAGCTTACTCACGGTGCTAGCGGATTCCTACGAGCAGTACTTC. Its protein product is CASSLLTVLADSYEQYF.

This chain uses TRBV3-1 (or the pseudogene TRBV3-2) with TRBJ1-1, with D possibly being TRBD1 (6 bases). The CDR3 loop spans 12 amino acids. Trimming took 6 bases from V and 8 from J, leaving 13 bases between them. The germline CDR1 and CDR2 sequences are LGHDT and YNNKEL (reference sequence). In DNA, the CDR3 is TGTGCCAGCAGTCGGACAGTTGGAGAAGCTTTCTTT. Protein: CASSRTVGEAFF.

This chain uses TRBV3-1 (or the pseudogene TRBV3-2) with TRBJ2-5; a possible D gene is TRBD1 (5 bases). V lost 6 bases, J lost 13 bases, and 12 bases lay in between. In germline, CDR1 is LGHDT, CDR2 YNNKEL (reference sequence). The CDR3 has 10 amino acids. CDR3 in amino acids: CASSSRQWYF. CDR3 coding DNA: TGTGCCAGCAGTTCCCGACAGTGGTACTTC.

This CDR3 is CASSSSLYRESTDTQYF. The CDR3 region has the DNA TGTGCCAGCAGTTCTAGCCTTTACAGGGAGAGCACAGATACGCAGTATTTT. The chain recombines TRBV28 with TRBJ2-3; a possible D gene is TRBD1 (6 bases). The CDR3 runs to 17 residues. CDR1 is MDHEN, CDR2 SYDVKM, per germline. V gave up 4 bases and J gave up 0 bases, with 17 bases separating them.

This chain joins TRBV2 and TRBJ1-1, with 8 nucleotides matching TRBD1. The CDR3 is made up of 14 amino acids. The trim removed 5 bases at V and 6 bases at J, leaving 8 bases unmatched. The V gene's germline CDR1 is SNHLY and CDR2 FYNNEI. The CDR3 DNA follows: TGTGCCAGCAGTACTACAGGGGGTGTGGCTGAAGCTTTCTTT. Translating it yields CASSTTGGVAEAFF.

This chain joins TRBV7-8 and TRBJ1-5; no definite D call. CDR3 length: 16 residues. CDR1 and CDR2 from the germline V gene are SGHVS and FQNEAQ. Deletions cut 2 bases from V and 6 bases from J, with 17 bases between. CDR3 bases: TGTGCCAGCAGCTTACCTAGCTCTCGGTGGGCTCAGCCCCAGCATTTT. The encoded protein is CASSLPSSRWAQPQHF.

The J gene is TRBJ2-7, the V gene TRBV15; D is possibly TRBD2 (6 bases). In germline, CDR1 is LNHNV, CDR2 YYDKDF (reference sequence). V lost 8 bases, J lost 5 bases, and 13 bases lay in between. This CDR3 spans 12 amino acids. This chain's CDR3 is CATAGGGDEQYF. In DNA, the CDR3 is TGTGCCACCGCTGGGGGAGGCGACGAGCAGTACTTC.

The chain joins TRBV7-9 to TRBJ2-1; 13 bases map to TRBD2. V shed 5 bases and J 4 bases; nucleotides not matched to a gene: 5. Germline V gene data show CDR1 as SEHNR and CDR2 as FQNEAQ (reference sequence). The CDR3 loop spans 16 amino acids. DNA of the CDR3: TGTGCCAGCAGCGTAACTAGCGGGGGGGCGTACAATGAGCAGTTCTTC. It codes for CASSVTSGGAYNEQFF.

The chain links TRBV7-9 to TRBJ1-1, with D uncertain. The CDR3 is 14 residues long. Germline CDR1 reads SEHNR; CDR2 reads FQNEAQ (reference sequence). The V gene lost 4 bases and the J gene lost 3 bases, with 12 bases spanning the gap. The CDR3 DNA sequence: TGTGCCAGCAGCTCTCCCTTCGGGTACACTGAAGCTTTCTTT. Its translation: CASSSPFGYTEAFF.

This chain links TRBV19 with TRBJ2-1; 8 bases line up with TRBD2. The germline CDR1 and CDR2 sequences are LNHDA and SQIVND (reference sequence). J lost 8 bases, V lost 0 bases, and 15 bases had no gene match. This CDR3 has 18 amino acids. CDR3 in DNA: TGTGCCAGTAGTATAGATCTCTTGGGACTAGAGGAATTCCATGAGCAGTTCTTC. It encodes CASSIDLLGLEEFHEQFF.

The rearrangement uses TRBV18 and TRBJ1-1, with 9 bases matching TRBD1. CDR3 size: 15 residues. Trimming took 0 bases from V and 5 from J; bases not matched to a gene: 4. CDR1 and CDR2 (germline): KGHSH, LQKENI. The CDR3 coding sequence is TGTGCCAGCTCACCACCGGGACAGGGTACGACTGAAGCTTTCTTT. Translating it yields CASSPPGQGTTEAFF.

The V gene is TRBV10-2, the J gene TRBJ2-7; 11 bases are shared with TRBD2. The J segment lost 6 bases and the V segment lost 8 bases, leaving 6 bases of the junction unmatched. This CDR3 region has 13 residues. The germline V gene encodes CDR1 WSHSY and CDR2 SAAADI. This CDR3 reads CASGGTSGSEQYF. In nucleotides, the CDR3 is TGCGCCAGCGGGGGAACTAGCGGGAGCGAGCAGTACTTC.